The rows below give T cell receptor beta chains drawn from one sample of a study of OX40 agonist ivuxolimab in advanced cancers. TCRdb keeps only in-frame clones here, not all; method: immunoSEQ multiplex PCR. The top ten hold around 70% of the sample, which has 5,000 or so clones, less than 70% seen once. The sample here was CD4+ or CD8+ T cells sorted from blood, taken in a trial of the OX40 agonist ivuxolimab. The receptor set was obtained from an adult with an advanced solid tumor such as melanoma, head and neck, liver or kidney cancer. Both conserved end residues are part of each CDR3. The D gene is left open where the match is weak. Some rows mark clone size as missing; the rest say once, few, many or name a class of expanded clone.

size,V,D,J,CDR3,DNA
-,TRBV4-2,-,TRBJ1-1,CASSQRRATEAFF,TGTGCCAGCAGCCAGCGCAGGGCCACTGAAGCTTTCTTT
few,TRBV7-8,-,TRBJ1-1,CASSTSRVGVTEAFF,TGTGCCAGCAGCACTTCCAGGGTCGGAGTAACTGAAGCTTTCTTT
-,TRBV28,-,TRBJ2-7,CVTVSYYEQYF,TGTGTGACAGTTAGTTACTACGAGCAGTACTTC
-,TRBV7-9,TRBD1,TRBJ1-5,CASSHGTGARSWPQHF,TGTGCCAGCAGCCACGGGACAGGGGCCCGTAGTTGGCCCCAGCATTTT
-,TRBV28,-,TRBJ2-7,CASTSFGAPSYEQYF,TGTGCCAGCACCTCCTTCGGGGCCCCGTCCTACGAGCAGTACTTC
-,TRBV5-1,-,TRBJ2-7,CASSRNRVPYEQYF,TGCGCCAGCAGCCGGAACAGGGTCCCCTACGAGCAGTACTTC
-,TRBV12-5,-,TRBJ1-1,CASGGTLLTEAFF,TGTGCTAGTGGAGGGACATTGCTTACTGAAGCTTTCTTT
few,TRBV14,-,TRBJ2-1,CASSPTNSYYNEQFF,TGTGCCAGCAGCCCTACGAACTCCTACTACAATGAGCAGTTCTTC
-,TRBV29-1,-,TRBJ1-1,CSVEVSRNTEAFF,TGCAGCGTTGAAGTCTCCAGGAACACTGAAGCTTTCTTT
-,TRBV5-1,TRBD1,TRBJ1-4,CASSLLTGQINEKLFF,TGCGCCAGCAGCTTATTGACGGGACAGATTAATGAAAAACTGTTTTTT
-,TRBV21-1,-,TRBJ2-2,CASSKGQTTNTGELFF,TGTGCCAGCAGCAAGGGACAGACAACGAACACCGGGGAGCTGTTTTTT
-,TRBV19,TRBD2,TRBJ2-5,CASSIVSSGGQETQYF,TGTGCCAGTAGTATAGTATCTAGCGGGGGCCAAGAGACCCAGTACTTC
-,TRBV19,-,TRBJ1-1,CASSFQGLEAFF,TGTGCCAGTAGTTTTCAGGGTCTTGAAGCTTTCTTT
-,TRBV7-6,TRBD1,TRBJ1-6,CASSWAGQGWNSPLHF,TGTGCCAGCAGCTGGGCGGGACAGGGGTGGAATTCACCCCTCCACTTT
once,TRBV27,-,TRBJ1-1,CASRLYTEAFF,TGTGCCAGCAGGCTATACACTGAAGCTTTCTTT
-,TRBV9,TRBD1,TRBJ2-1,CASRSGQGVGNEQFF,TGTGCCAGCAGGTCTGGTCAGGGGGTGGGCAATGAGCAGTTCTTC
-,TRBV13,TRBD1,TRBJ1-4,CASSFLLTSGQGGEKLFF,TGTGCCAGCAGCTTCTTACTAACCTCTGGACAGGGAGGCGAAAAACTGTTTTTT
once,TRBV19,TRBD2,TRBJ2-7,CASSMLGGEPYEQYF,TGTGCCAGTAGTATGCTGGGGGGGGAGCCCTACGAGCAGTACTTC
-,TRBV5-1,-,TRBJ2-7,CASSLDRTYEQYF,TGCGCCAGCAGCTTGGACAGGACCTACGAGCAGTACTTC
-,TRBV7-9,-,TRBJ2-7,CASSSGTPPEQYF,TGTGCCAGCAGCTCCGGGACCCCACCCGAGCAGTACTTC
-,TRBV5-1,TRBD2,TRBJ2-7,CASSSGTFSYEQYF,TGCGCCAGCAGCAGCGGGACTTTCTCCTACGAGCAGTACTTC
-,TRBV19,-,TRBJ1-2,CASSRTPNRKTYGYTF,TGTGCCAGTAGTCGGACGCCAAATCGAAAGACCTATGGCTACACCTTC
-,TRBV27,-,TRBJ1-1,CASRVTRSTEAFF,TGTGCCAGCAGGGTGACACGGAGCACTGAAGCTTTCTTT
-,TRBV7-9,TRBD2,TRBJ2-2,CASSWGPSGGLLNTGELFF,TGTGCCAGCAGCTGGGGTCCAAGCGGGGGCCTACTCAACACCGGGGAGCTGTTTTTT
-,TRBV7-9,-,TRBJ2-2,CASSLRLGPGTGELFF,TGTGCCAGCAGCTTAAGGCTGGGGCCGGGGACCGGGGAGCTGTTTTTT
-,TRBV5-1,-,TRBJ2-7,CASSFRTRGTSYEQYF,TGCGCCAGCAGCTTCCGGACCCGGGGCACATCCTACGAGCAGTACTTC